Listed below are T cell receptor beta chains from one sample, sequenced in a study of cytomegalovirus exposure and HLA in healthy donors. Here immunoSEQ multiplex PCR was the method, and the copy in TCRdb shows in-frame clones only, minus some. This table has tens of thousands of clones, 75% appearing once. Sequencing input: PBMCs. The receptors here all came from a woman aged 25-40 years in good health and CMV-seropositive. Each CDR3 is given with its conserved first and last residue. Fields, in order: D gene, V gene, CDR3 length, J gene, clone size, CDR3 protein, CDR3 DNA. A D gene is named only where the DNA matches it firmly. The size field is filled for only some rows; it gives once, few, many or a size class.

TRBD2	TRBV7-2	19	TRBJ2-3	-	CASSLWRLAGVKLGDTQYF	TGTGCCAGCAGCTTATGGAGGCTAGCGGGAGTTAAATTAGGAGATACGCAGTATTTT
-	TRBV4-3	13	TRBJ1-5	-	CASSQAPGQPQHF	TGCGCCAGCAGCCAAGCCCCCGGGCAGCCCCAGCATTTT
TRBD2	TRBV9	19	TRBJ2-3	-	CASSVTGRLTSGYADTQYF	TGTGCCAGCAGCGTAACCGGTCGACTGACTAGCGGGTATGCAGATACGCAGTATTTT
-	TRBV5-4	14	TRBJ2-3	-	CASSRDSVTDTQYF	TGTGCCAGCAGCCGGGACTCAGTCACAGATACGCAGTATTTT
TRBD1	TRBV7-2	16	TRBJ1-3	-	CASSLQGPSSGNTIYF	TGTGCCAGCAGCCTACAGGGGCCCAGCTCTGGAAACACCATATATTTT
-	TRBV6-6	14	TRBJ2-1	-	CASRDAGQYNEQFF	TGTGCCAGCAGAGACGCAGGACAATACAATGAGCAGTTCTTC
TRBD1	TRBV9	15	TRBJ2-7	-	CASSVAGGNTYEQYF	TGTGCCAGCAGCGTAGCAGGGGGCAACACCTACGAGCAGTACTTC
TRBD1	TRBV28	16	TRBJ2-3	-	CASSFPPGGNTDTQYF	TGTGCCAGCAGTTTCCCCCCAGGGGGCAACACAGATACGCAGTATTTT
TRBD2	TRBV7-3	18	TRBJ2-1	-	CASSLGQPRLAGDNEQFF	TGTGCCAGCAGCCTTGGACAGCCAAGACTAGCGGGAGACAATGAGCAGTTCTTC
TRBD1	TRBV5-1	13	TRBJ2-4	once	CASSPDRVDIQYF	TGCGCCAGCAGTCCTGACAGGGTGGACATTCAGTACTTC
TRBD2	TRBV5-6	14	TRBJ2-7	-	CASIRGSGRYEQYF	TGTGCCAGCATCAGGGGTAGCGGGAGATACGAGCAGTACTTC
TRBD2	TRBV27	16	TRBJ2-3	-	CASSFPAGGRTDTQYF	TGTGCCAGCAGTTTCCCCGCGGGAGGGCGCACAGATACGCAGTATTTT
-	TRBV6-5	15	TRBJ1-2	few	CASSYSTLANYGYTF	TGTGCCAGCAGTTACTCGACCCTAGCTAACTATGGCTACACCTTC
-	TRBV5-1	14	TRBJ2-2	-	CASSETSRSGELFF	TGCGCCAGCAGCGAAACTAGCCGTAGCGGGGAGCTGTTTTTT
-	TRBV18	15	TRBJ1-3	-	CASSPLLRSGNTIYF	TGTGCCAGCTCACCTCTACTCCGGTCTGGAAACACCATATATTTT
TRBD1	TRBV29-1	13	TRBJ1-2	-	CSAQDRGGYGYTF	TGCAGCGCCCAAGACAGGGGCGGCTATGGCTACACCTTC
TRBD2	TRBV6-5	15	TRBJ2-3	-	CASSYPGAGVWTQYF	TGTGCCAGCAGTTACCCCGGGGCGGGAGTGTGGACGCAGTATTTT
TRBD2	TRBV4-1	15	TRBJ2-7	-	CASSQGLAGGDEQYF	TGCGCCAGCAGCCAGGGACTAGCGGGAGGGGACGAGCAGTACTTC
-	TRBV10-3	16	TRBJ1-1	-	CATHGGTGHPNTEAFF	TGTGCCACCCACGGGGGGACGGGACACCCGAACACTGAAGCTTTCTTT
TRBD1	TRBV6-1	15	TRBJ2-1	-	CASRAWDRGHNEQFF	TGTGCCAGCAGGGCCTGGGACAGGGGGCACAATGAGCAGTTCTTC
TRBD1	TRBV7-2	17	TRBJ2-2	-	CASSPSPGQGAAGELFF	TGTGCCAGCAGCCCGAGCCCGGGACAGGGGGCTGCCGGGGAGCTGTTTTTT
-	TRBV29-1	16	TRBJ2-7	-	CSVSGLMDGSSYEQYF	TGCAGCGTTTCCGGCCTAATGGACGGGAGCTCCTACGAGCAGTACTTC
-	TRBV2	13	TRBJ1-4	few	CASTREAREKLFF	TGTGCCAGCACTCGGGAAGCTAGGGAAAAACTGTTTTTT
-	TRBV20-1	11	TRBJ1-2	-	CSAPRSLGYTF	TGCAGTGCTCCCCGGTCGTTAGGCTACACCTTC
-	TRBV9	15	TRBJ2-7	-	CASSVGGDSTYEQYF	TGTGCCAGCAGCGTCGGCGGGGATTCTACCTACGAGCAGTACTTC
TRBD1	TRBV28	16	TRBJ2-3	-	CASSLLGGKPTDTQYF	TGTGCCAGCAGTTTATTAGGGGGCAAACCCACAGATACGCAGTATTTT
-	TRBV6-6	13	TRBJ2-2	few	CASSYPYTGELFF	TGTGCCAGCAGTTACCCTTACACCGGGGAGCTGTTTTTT
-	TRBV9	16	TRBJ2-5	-	CASGSGGGAGQETQYF	TGTGCCAGCGGCTCCGGTGGGGGGGCAGGCCAAGAGACCCAGTACTTC
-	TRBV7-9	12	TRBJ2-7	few	CASSFGENEQYF	TGTGCCAGCAGCTTCGGGGAAAACGAGCAGTACTTC
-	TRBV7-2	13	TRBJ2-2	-	CASSLVRTGELFF	TGTGCCAGCAGCTTAGTCCGGACCGGGGAGCTGTTTTTT
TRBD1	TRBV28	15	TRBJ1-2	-	CASNRPGQGVYGYTF	TGTGCCAGCAACAGACCGGGACAGGGGGTTTATGGCTACACCTTC
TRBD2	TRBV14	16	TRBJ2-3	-	CASSPVTSGRVDTQYF	TGTGCCAGCAGCCCGGTGACTAGCGGGAGGGTGGATACGCAGTATTTT
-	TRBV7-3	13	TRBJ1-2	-	CASSDDQGYGYTF	TGTGCCAGCAGCGATGATCAGGGCTATGGCTACACCTTC
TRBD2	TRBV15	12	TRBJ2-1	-	CATSEAGNEQFF	TGTGCCACCTCGGAAGCGGGGAATGAGCAGTTCTTC
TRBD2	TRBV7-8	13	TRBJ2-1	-	CASSAGLAVEQFF	TGTGCCAGCAGCGCCGGACTAGCAGTTGAGCAGTTCTTC
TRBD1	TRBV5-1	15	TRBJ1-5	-	CASSLGTGGSQPQHF	TGCGCCAGCAGCTTAGGTACAGGGGGAAGTCAGCCCCAGCATTTT
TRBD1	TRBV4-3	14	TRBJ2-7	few	CASSRDRGRYEQYF	TGCGCCAGCAGCCGGGACAGGGGGCGCTACGAGCAGTACTTC
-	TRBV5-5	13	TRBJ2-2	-	CASSLDLTGELFF	TGTGCCAGCAGCTTAGACTTGACCGGGGAGCTGTTTTTT
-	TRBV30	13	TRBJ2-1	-	CAWIPTGRNEQFF	TGTGCCTGGATACCGACAGGGAGGAATGAGCAGTTCTTC
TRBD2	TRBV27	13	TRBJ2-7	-	CASSIPGGAKQYF	TGTGCCAGCAGTATCCCGGGGGGGGCGAAGCAGTACTTC
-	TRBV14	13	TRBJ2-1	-	CASSLGLVDEQFF	TGTGCCAGCAGTCTCGGACTTGTCGATGAGCAGTTCTTC
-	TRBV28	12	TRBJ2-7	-	CASSSSLYEQYF	TGTGCCAGCAGTTCCTCCCTCTACGAGCAGTACTTC
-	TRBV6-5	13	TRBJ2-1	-	CASSYGASNEQFF	TGTGCCAGCAGTTACGGGGCGAGCAATGAGCAGTTCTTC
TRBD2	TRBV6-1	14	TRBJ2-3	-	CASIEGGRTDTQYF	TGTGCCAGCATAGAGGGCGGGAGGACAGATACGCAGTATTTT
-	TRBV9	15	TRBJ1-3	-	CASSVGQVSGNTIYF	TGTGCCAGCAGCGTAGGACAGGTCTCTGGAAACACCATATATTTT
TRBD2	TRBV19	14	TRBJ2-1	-	CASRLRERYNEQFF	TGTGCCAGTAGGTTGCGGGAGCGTTACAATGAGCAGTTCTTC
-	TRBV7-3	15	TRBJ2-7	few	CASSLEIGGTYEQYF	TGTGCCAGCAGCTTAGAAATCGGCGGGACCTACGAGCAGTACTTC
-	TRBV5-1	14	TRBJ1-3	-	CASSPGGEGNTIYF	TGCGCCAGCAGCCCCGGAGGCGAGGGAAACACCATATATTTT
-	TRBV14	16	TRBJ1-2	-	CASSQAGRGSVSGYTF	TGTGCCAGCAGCCAGGCGGGACGCGGCTCAGTGAGTGGCTACACCTTC
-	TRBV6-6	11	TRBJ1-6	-	CASSSNSPLHF	TGTGCCAGCAGTTCTAACTCACCCCTCCACTTT
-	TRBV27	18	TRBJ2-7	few	CASSSILSTTPFYEEQYF	TGTGCCAGCAGTTCAATCCTCTCTACCACTCCCTTCTACGAGGAGCAGTACTTC
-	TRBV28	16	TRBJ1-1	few	CASSLWEGQGATEAFF	TGTGCCAGCAGTTTATGGGAGGGGCAGGGAGCCACTGAAGCTTTCTTT
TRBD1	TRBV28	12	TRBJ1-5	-	CASSSGQQPQHF	TGTGCCAGCAGTTCGGGACAGCAGCCCCAGCATTTT
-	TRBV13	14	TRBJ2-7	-	CASTFRTVGYEQYF	TGTGCCAGCACGTTCCGGACAGTAGGCTACGAGCAGTACTTC
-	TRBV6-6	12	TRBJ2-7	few	CASKGDSYEQYF	TGTGCCAGCAAAGGGGATTCCTACGAGCAGTACTTC
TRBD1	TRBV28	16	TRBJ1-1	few	CASSPGQGDSGTEAFF	TGTGCCAGCAGCCCTGGACAGGGAGATAGTGGCACTGAAGCTTTCTTT
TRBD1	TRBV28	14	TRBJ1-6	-	CASSLDRGDSPLHF	TGTGCCAGCAGTTTAGACAGGGGGGATTCACCCCTCCACTTT
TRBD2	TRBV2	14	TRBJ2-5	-	CASSLTSGQETQYF	TGTGCCAGCAGTCTGACTAGCGGCCAAGAGACCCAGTACTTC
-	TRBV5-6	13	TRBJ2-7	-	CASSLAASYEQYF	TGTGCCAGCAGCTTGGCCGCGTCCTACGAGCAGTACTTC
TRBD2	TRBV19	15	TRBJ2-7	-	CASSIRLAGPYEQYF	TGTGCCAGTAGTATACGACTAGCGGGCCCCTACGAGCAGTACTTC